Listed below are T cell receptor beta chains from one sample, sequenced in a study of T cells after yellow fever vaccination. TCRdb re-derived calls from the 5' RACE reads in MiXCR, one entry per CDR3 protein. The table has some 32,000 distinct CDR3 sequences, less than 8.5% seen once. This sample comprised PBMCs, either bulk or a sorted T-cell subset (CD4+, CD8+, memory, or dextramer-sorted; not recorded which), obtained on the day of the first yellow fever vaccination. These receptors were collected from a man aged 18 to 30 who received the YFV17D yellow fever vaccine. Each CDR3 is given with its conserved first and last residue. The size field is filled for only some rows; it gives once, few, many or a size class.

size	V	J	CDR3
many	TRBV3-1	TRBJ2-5	CASSPGLAGKQETQYF
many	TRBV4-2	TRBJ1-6	CASSQLTGSNSPLHF
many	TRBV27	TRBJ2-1	CASSDFAGGLGEQFF
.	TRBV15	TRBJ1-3	CATSVGNRGVGNTIYF
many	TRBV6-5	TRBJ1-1	CASSYSTEMNTEAFF
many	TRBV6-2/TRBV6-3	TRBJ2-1	CASSYAHNEQFF
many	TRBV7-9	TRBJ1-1	CASSLEGSNTEAFF
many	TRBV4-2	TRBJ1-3	CASSQDSGPGNTIYF
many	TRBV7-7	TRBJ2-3	CASSLQGAPTDTQYF
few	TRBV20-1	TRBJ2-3	CSARIQGRGGGTDTQYF
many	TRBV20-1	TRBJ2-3	CSAPGASGGTDTQYF
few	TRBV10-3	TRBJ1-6	CAISERQGSYNSPLHF
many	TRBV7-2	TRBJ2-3	CASSWASGVADTQYF
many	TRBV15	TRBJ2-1	CATSRVTGGVNEQFF
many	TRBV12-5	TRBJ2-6	CASDGAGANVLTF
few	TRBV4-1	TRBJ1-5	CASSQDFRGGQGIYSNQPQHF
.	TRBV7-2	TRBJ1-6	CASSSGQGTYNSPLHF
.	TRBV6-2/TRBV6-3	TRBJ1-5	CASSLGTVSNQPQHF
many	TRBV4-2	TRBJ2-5	CASSQSRSGGARAETQYF
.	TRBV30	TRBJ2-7	CAWRVQVHYEQYF
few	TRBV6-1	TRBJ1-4	CASSATATNEKLFF
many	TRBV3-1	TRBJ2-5	CASSPPAQETQYF
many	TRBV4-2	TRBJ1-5	CASSQVANGIDQPQHF
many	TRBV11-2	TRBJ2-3	CASSLGGGPDTQYF
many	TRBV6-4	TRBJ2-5	CASSRTSGGQETQYF
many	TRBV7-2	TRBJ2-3	CASSSVTGRNTQYF
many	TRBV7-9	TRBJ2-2	CASRAPRRGDTGELFF
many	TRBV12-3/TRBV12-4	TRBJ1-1	CATRPLVTEAFF
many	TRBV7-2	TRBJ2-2	CASSFSPTGELFF
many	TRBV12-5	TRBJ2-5	CASGRGLAGQTQYF
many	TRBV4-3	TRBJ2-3	CASSQGWTSGGADTQYF
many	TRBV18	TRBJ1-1	CASSPPGAENTEAFF
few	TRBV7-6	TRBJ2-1	CASSLEPGQGGYNEQFF
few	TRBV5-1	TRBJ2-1	CASKPRVFSNEQFF
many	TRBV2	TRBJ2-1	CASVKGLVINEQFF
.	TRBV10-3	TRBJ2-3	CAISAPDTQYF
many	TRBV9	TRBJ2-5	CASSVEGTALGETQYF
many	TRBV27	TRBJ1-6	CASKIQGAAGNSPLHF
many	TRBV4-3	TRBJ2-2	CASSPDRGSGELFF
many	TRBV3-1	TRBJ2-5	CASSHRGQGGETQYF
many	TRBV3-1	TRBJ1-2	CASSQGPYYGYTF
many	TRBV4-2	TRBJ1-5	CASSEAGTGYSNQPQHF
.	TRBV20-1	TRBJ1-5	CSARAGGGQPQHF
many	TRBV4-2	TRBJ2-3	CASSQKRGSTDTQYF
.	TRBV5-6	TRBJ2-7	CASSPISGGEQYF
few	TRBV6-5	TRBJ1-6	CASSYSATLRVNDGSPLHF
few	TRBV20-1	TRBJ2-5	CSAGRGAPETQYF